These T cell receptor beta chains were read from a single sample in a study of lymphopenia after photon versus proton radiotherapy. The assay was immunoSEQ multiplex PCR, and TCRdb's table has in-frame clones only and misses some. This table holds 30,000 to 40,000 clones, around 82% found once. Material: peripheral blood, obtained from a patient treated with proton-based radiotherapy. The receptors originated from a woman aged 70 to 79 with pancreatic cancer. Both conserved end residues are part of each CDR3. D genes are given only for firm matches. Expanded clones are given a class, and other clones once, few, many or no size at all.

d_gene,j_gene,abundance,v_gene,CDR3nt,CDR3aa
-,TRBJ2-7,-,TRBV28,TGTGCCAGCAGTTTACCAGCGGCTAGCTCCTACGAGCAGTACTTC,CASSLPAASSYEQYF
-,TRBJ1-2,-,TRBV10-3,TGTGCCATCAGTGAGGGACAGTCAAATGGCTACACCTTC,CAISEGQSNGYTF
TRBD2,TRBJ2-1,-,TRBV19,TGTGCCAGTAGTATGGGACTAGCGGGAGGGCGTTTATACAATGAGCAGTTCTTC,CASSMGLAGGRLYNEQFF
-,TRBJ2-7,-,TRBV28,TGTGCCAGCGGGGGGGGCACCTACGAGCAGTACTTC,CASGGGTYEQYF
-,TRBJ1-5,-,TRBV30,TGTGCCTGGGCCGGGGGCCGCAATCAGCCCCAGCATTTT,CAWAGGRNQPQHF
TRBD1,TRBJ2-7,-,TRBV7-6,TGTGCCAGCAGCTTGGGTACTTCAGGGGGCTCCTACGAGCAGTACTTC,CASSLGTSGGSYEQYF
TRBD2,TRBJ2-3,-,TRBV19,TGTGCCAGTAGTAGGGGACTAGCGGGAGTCACAGATACGCAGTATTTT,CASSRGLAGVTDTQYF
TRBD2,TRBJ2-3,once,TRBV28,TGTGCCAGCAGAGAAGCGGGAGAAGGCACAGATACGCAGTATTTT,CASREAGEGTDTQYF
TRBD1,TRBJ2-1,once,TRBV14,TGTGCCAGCAACCCCACAGGGGTTGTCTACAATGAGCAGTTCTTC,CASNPTGVVYNEQFF
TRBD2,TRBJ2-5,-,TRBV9,TGTGCCAGCAGCGTCCGGGAGGGACAAGAGACCCAGTACTTC,CASSVREGQETQYF
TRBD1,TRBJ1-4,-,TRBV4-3,TGCGCCAGCAGCCAAGAACAGGGGCTAAAACTGTTTTTT,CASSQEQGLKLFF
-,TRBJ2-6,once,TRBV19,TGTGCCAGTAGTTCGGGTGGCTCTGGGGCCAACGTCCTGACTTTC,CASSSGGSGANVLTF
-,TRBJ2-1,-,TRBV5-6,TGTGCCAGCAGCTTGCGTCCAGGAGTACTGACCTACAATGAGCAGTTCTTC,CASSLRPGVLTYNEQFF
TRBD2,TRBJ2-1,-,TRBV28,TGTGCCAGCAGTCCGGGTAGCGGGAGGGGTTCGGAGTTCTTC,CASSPGSGRGSEFF
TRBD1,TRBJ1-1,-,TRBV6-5,TGTGCCAGCAGTCTTGACAGGGTACGGACTGAAGCTTTCTTT,CASSLDRVRTEAFF
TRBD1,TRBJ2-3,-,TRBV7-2,TGTGCCAGCAGCCCGGGACAGGGCACAGATACGCAGTATTTT,CASSPGQGTDTQYF
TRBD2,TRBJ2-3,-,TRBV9,TGTGCCAGTCGGTCGGGAGGGCCTAGCTCAGATACGCAGTATTTT,CASRSGGPSSDTQYF
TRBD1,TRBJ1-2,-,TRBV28,TGTGCCAGCAGTGAAGACAGGGTAGGGTTTTATGGCTACACCTTC,CASSEDRVGFYGYTF
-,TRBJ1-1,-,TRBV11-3,TGTGCCAGCAGCTTTGGGGTTTTGGCTTTCTTT,CASSFGVLAFF
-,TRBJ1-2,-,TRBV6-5,TGTGCCAGCAGTTACCCGGAACAGGGTAGCTATGGCTACACCTTC,CASSYPEQGSYGYTF
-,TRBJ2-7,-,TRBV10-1,TGCGCCAGCAACCTGGGTTCTCAGGGGCTATCCTACGAGCAGTACTTC,CASNLGSQGLSYEQYF
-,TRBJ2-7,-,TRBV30,TGTGCCGTGCCAGGGATAAGCTCCTACGAGCAGTACTTC,CAVPGISSYEQYF
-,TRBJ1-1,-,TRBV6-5,TGTGCCAGCAGGGGTCAGGGCGGCGGTGAAGCTTTCTTT,CASRGQGGGEAFF
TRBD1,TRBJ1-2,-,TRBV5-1,TGCGCCAGCAGCGTACATCGAACAGGGGCCGGTGGCTACACCTTC,CASSVHRTGAGGYTF
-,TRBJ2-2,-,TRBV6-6,TGTGCCAGCAGTTACCTTCGATCGACCGGGGAGCTGTTTTTT,CASSYLRSTGELFF
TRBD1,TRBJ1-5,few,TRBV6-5,TGTGCCAGCAGGAATGGACAGGAGTATCAGCCCCAGCATTTT,CASRNGQEYQPQHF
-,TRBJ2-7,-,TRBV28,TGTGCCAGCAGTTTAAGGGTCAACGAGCAGTACTTC,CASSLRVNEQYF
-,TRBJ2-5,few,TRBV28,TGTGCCAGCAGTGCCCCCGCGACGGAGACCCAGTACTTC,CASSAPATETQYF
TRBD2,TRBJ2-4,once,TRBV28,TGTGCCAGCAGTTTGTCGGGACTAGCGGGAAACATTCAGTACTTC,CASSLSGLAGNIQYF
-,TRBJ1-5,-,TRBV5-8,TGTGCCAGCAGCTTTTTTTCCCGGGCCAATCAGCCCCAGCATTTT,CASSFFSRANQPQHF
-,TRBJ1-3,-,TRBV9,TGTGCCAGCAGCGGCCGGGGTCCGTCTGGAAACACCATATATTTT,CASSGRGPSGNTIYF
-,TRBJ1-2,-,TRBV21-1,TGTGCCAGCAGCAAAGTTGGCAGTCGGGAGCGATACACCTTC,CASSKVGSRERYTF
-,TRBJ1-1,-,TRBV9,TGTGCCAGCAGCGTAGGTGGGACGGAGAACACTGAAGCTTTCTTT,CASSVGGTENTEAFF
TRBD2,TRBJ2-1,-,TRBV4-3,TGCGCCAGCAGCCAAGGAGGCGGGAGGGAAATCAATGAGCAGTTCTTC,CASSQGGGREINEQFF
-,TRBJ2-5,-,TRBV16,TGTGCCAGCAGCCGTTGGCAGGACCAAGAGACCCAGTACTTC,CASSRWQDQETQYF
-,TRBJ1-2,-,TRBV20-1,TGCAGTGCTCCCCCGGGTCATGGCTACACCTTC,CSAPPGHGYTF
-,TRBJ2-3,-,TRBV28,TGTGCTAGCGGAACTAGCACAGATACGCAGTATTTT,CASGTSTDTQYF
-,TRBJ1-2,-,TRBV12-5,TGTGCTAGTGGTTTGGTACTTCCCAGGCGCCAAGACTATGGCTACACCTTC,CASGLVLPRRQDYGYTF
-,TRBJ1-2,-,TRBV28,TGTGCCAGCAGTTCAGGGGATCCTAACTATGGCTACACCTTC,CASSSGDPNYGYTF
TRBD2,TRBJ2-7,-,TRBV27,TGTGCCAGCAGTTTTCTGACTAGCGGGAGGGCCTTAGGCGAGCAGTACTTC,CASSFLTSGRALGEQYF
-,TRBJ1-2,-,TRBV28,TGTGCCAGCCGGAGCCCGGGCGTCTATGGCTACACCTTC,CASRSPGVYGYTF
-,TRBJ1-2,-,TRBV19,TGTGCCAGTAGTTTCCGGCGGGGGCAGGATGGCTACACCTTC,CASSFRRGQDGYTF
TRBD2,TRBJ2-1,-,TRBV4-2,TGTGCCAGCAGCCAAGGAGGGACTAGTTTCACGAATGAGCAGTTCTTC,CASSQGGTSFTNEQFF
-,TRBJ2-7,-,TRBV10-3,TGTGCCACGCAAGACCCTCTCGGTGGGCCCGCCTACGAGCAGTACTTC,CATQDPLGGPAYEQYF
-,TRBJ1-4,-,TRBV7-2,TGTGCCAGCAGCTTAGGAGGGAAGGCTAATGAAAAACTGTTTTTT,CASSLGGKANEKLFF